What follows are 22 T cell receptor beta chains derived from one specimen sequenced in a study of vaccination effects on CD4 cells after COVID-19. Using immunoSEQ multiplex PCR, the repertoire was profiled, and TCRdb retains in-frame clones only, with some absent. The sample holds around 69,000 clones, 70% to 85% seen once. Antigens for these TCRs are unknown. Following 10 days of culture, CD4+ T cells were isolated. Each participant was administered two doses of either the BNT162b2 or the mRNA-1273 vaccine. The specimen was CD4+ T cells from PBMCs cultured without peptide, collected after COVID-19 vaccination. The source of these receptors is a human donor who received a COVID-19 vaccine.

This chain connects TRBV6-6 to TRBJ2-2; perhaps TRBD1 as D (5 bases). Trimming stripped 6 bases from V and 6 bases from J, with 14 bases between. The CDR3 is 14 amino acids. Germline CDR1 MNHNY, CDR2 SVGAGI (reference sequence). The CDR3 DNA reads TGTGCCAGCAGACCAGGACAAATCGCCGGGGAGCTGTTTTTT. Residues: CASRPGQIAGELFF.

The V gene is TRBV19, the J gene TRBJ1-5; 9 bases align to TRBD1. Trimming took 4 bases from V and 6 from J; bases not matched to a gene: 7. CDR1 is LNHDA, CDR2 SQIVND, per germline (reference sequence). This CDR3 comprises 15 residues. The CDR3 here is CASSKNRGRAQPQHF. CDR3 coding DNA: TGTGCCAGTAGTAAGAACAGGGGGCGCGCTCAGCCCCAGCATTTT.

In DNA form, the CDR3 reads TGTGCCAGCAGCACCGGGACAGTCTCTGGAAACACCATATATTTT. Encoded protein: CASSTGTVSGNTIYF. The rearrangement uses TRBV6-2 or TRBV6-3 and TRBJ1-3, with 7 bases matching TRBD1. This CDR3 has 15 amino acids. Per the germline V gene, CDR1 is MNHEY and CDR2 is SVGEGT. The V segment lost 6 bases and the J segment 0 bases; nucleotides outside the gene matches: 5.

This chain uses TRBV7-3 with TRBJ2-3; no clear D. This CDR3 comprises 13 residues. The V end was cut by 5 bases, the J end by 10 bases, with 16 bases between. Germline lookup yields CDR1 SGHTA and CDR2 FQGTGA. DNA for the CDR3: TGTGCCAGCAGCCCGCAGACGGGTCTTGCGCAGTATTTT. It specifies CASSPQTGLAQYF. The full variable domain, in which reference TRBV7-3 and TRBJ2-3 provide the parts outside the CDR3, is GAGVSQTPSNKVTEKGKYVELRCDPISGHTALYWYRQSLGQGPEFLIYFQGTGAADDSGLPNDRFFAVRPEGSVSTLKIQRTERGDSAVYLCASSPQTGLAQYFGPGTRLTVL.

The CDR3 DNA reads as TGTGCCAGCTCTGAGACGACGGAAGACTATGGCTACACCTTC. Encoded protein: CASSETTEDYGYTF. V is TRBV5-4 and J is TRBJ1-2; D call uncertain. Looked up from germline, CDR1 is SGHNT and CDR2 is YYREEE (reference sequence). CDR3 size: 14 residues. V lost 7 bases and J 3 bases, leaving 16 bases between the germline ends.

The chain combines TRBV6-2 or TRBV6-3 with TRBJ2-3; a weak D match, TRBD2 (7 bases). This CDR3 has 15 amino acids. V was cut by 6 bases and J by 5 bases, with 18 bases left in between. The V gene's germline CDR1 is MNHEY and CDR2 SVGEGT. CDR3 protein: CASSRWGGAGDTQYF. The CDR3 DNA follows: TGTGCCAGCAGCCGGTGGGGGGGGGCCGGAGATACGCAGTATTTT.

V gene TRBV24-1 combines with J gene TRBJ2-3; TRBD2 is a possible D gene (6 bases). The V end was cut by 3 bases, the J end by 0 bases, with 12 bases between. The CDR3 is 16 residues long. CDR1 is KGHDR, CDR2 SFDVKD, per germline. CDR3 DNA: TGTGCCACCAGTGATCCCATAGCGGCTAGCACAGATACGCAGTATTTT. This codes for CATSDPIAASTDTQYF.

This chain links TRBV28 with TRBJ2-2, with 13 bases fitting TRBD2. Germline CDR1 is MDHEN and CDR2 is SYDVKM. This CDR3 has 16 residues. The V and J ends lost 6 bases and 4 bases, in that order; junction bases with no gene match: 5. The CDR3 loop reads CASRLAGGPATGELFF. In nucleotides, the CDR3 is TGTGCCAGCAGACTAGCGGGGGGGCCGGCCACCGGGGAGCTGTTTTTT.

The V gene is TRBV24-1, the J gene TRBJ2-3; 7 positions match TRBD1. Germline CDR1 reads KGHDR; CDR2 reads SFDVKD. The CDR3 covers 14 residues. V was pared by 3 bases and J by 6 bases, with 5 bases of the junction left unmatched. The CDR3 DNA sequence: TGTGCCACCAGTGATACAGGGGATCGGGATACGCAGTATTTT. Protein: CATSDTGDRDTQYF.

J is TRBJ2-5 and V is TRBV2, with 7 bases matching TRBD1. The CDR3 is 12 amino acids. V trimming: 8 bases; J trimming: 2 bases; junction bases outside the gene matches: 2. From germline, CDR1 is SNHLY and CDR2 FYNNEI. CDR3 in DNA: TGTGCCAGCCGGGACAGACAAGAGACCCAGTACTTC. It codes for CASRDRQETQYF.

The V call is TRBV2, the J call TRBJ1-5; possible D gene TRBD1, 5 bases. The germline CDR1 and CDR2 sequences are SNHLY and FYNNEI. V shed 6 bases and J shed 4 bases, with 7 bases lying between them. CDR3 length: 12 amino acids. The chain's CDR3 is CASSHRNQPQHF. The CDR3 DNA is TGTGCCAGCAGCCACAGGAATCAGCCCCAGCATTTT.

The gene calls are TRBV9 and TRBJ1-3; no clear D gene. The CDR3 contains 13 residues. The germline gives CDR1 SGDLS, CDR2 YYNGEE. Deletions cut 4 bases from V and 0 bases from J, with 5 bases between. CDR3 amino acids: CASSTSSGNTIYF. The CDR3 region has the DNA TGTGCCAGCAGCACCAGCTCTGGAAACACCATATATTTT.

The V gene is TRBV29-1, the J gene TRBJ1-2; D is ambiguous. Trimming pared 0 bases from V and 4 bases from J, leaving 12 bases between. The germline gives CDR1 SQVTM, CDR2 ANQGSEA. The CDR3 has 14 amino acids. Here the CDR3 reads CSVEDLLSLYGYTF. DNA for the CDR3: TGCAGCGTTGAAGATCTGCTCTCCCTCTATGGCTACACCTTC.

The chain is built from TRBV19 and TRBJ1-2; the D gene is possibly TRBD1 (6 bases). The CDR3 runs 14 residues. V dropped 3 bases and J dropped 5 bases, with 13 bases sitting between them. Germline assignment: CDR1 LNHDA and CDR2 SQIVND (reference sequence). The DNA for the CDR3 is TGTGCCAGTAGTATGCGTCACAGGGATTATGGCTACACCTTC. Its translation: CASSMRHRDYGYTF.

The chain combines TRBV5-1 with TRBJ1-5; D is unresolved. The CDR3 totals 15 residues. Germline assignment: CDR1 SGHRS and CDR2 YFSETQ. V lost 0 bases to trimming and J lost 2 bases, with 9 bases between them. The CDR3 region is CASSLAPGGNQPQHF. CDR3 nucleotide sequence: TGCGCCAGCAGCTTGGCGCCTGGCGGCAATCAGCCCCAGCATTTT.

The chain links TRBV2 to TRBJ1-2; 7 bases match TRBD1. The CDR3 runs 14 residues. The junction had 12 bases not matched to a gene; V was cut back by 6 bases and J by 8 bases. Germline lookup yields CDR1 SNHLY and CDR2 FYNNEI. The CDR3 spells CASSSLTGSGGYTF. The CDR3 DNA reads as TGTGCCAGCAGCTCCCTGACAGGGAGCGGGGGCTACACCTTC.

The genes are TRBV6-5 and TRBJ1-2; D may be TRBD1 (5 bases). Trimming removed 0 bases at V and 8 bases at J, with 10 bases between. This CDR3 has 13 amino acids. CDR1 and CDR2 (germline): MNHEY, SVGAGI. CDR3 nucleotide sequence: TGTGCCAGCAGTTACTCAGGGGTCGGCGGCTACACCTTC. It is translated as CASSYSGVGGYTF.

The rearrangement joins TRBV20-1 to TRBJ2-1, with no clear D. The germline CDR1 and CDR2 sequences are DFQATT and SNEGSKA (reference sequence). The CDR3 is made up of 11 amino acids. Trimming removed 4 bases at V and 9 bases at J, with 10 bases between. The CDR3 spells CSAIRVGEQFF. The CDR3 DNA follows: TGCAGTGCTATACGGGTAGGTGAGCAGTTCTTC.

This clone appeared a few times. The gene calls are TRBV5-1 and TRBJ1-3; D call uncertain. The CDR3 is 14 amino acids. Looked up from germline, CDR1 is SGHRS and CDR2 is YFSETQ. V gave up 4 bases and J gave up 0 bases, with 8 bases separating them. CDR3 DNA sequence: TGCGCCAGCAGCGTAGGCGACTCTGGAAACACCATATATTTT. Encoded protein: CASSVGDSGNTIYF.

The chain has TRBV5-1 and TRBJ1-2, with 9 bases matching TRBD1. After removal of 0 bases from V and 8 bases from J, the junction contained 11 bases not matched to a gene. Germline V gene sequence: CDR1 SGHRS, CDR2 YFSETQ. This CDR3 has 16 amino acids. CDR3 coding DNA: TGCGCCAGCAGCTTGGCCCTGAACAGGGGGCATGGAGGCTACACCTTC. Protein product: CASSLALNRGHGGYTF.

The chain carries TRBV28 and TRBJ1-5; TRBD1 is a possible D gene (5 bases). CDR1 is MDHEN and CDR2 is SYDVKM in the germline V gene. CDR3 length: 14 residues. V was trimmed by 4 bases and J by 5 bases, leaving 12 bases between them. The CDR3 spells CASSYTDRYQPQHF. The CDR3 DNA follows: TGTGCCAGCAGTTACACCGACAGATATCAGCCCCAGCATTTT.

The gene calls are TRBV2 and TRBJ2-1; 7 nucleotides match TRBD1. The CDR3 contains 15 residues. The V and J ends lost 4 bases and 2 bases, in that order; junction bases with no gene match: 5. From germline, CDR1 is SNHLY and CDR2 FYNNEI. The CDR3 here is CASSALQGAYNEQFF. The CDR3 coding sequence is TGTGCCAGCAGTGCGTTGCAGGGGGCCTACAATGAGCAGTTCTTC.